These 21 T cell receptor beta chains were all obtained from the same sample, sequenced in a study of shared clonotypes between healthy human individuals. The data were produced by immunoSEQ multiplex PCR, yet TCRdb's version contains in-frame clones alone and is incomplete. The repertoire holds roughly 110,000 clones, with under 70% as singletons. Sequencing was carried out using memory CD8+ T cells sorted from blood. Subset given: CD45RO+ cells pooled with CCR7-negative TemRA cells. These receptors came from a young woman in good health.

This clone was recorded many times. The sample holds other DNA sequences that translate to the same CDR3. CDR3 sequence reads: CASSQTLTVNTEAFF. The CDR3 DNA is TGCGCCAGCAGCCAAACCCTGACGGTGAACACTGAAGCTTTCTTT. The chain carries TRBV4-1 and TRBJ1-1; D is uncertain. Germline V gene data show CDR1 as MGHRA and CDR2 as YSYEKL. V was cut by 2 bases and J by 0 bases, with 10 bases left in between. The CDR3 contains 15 residues.

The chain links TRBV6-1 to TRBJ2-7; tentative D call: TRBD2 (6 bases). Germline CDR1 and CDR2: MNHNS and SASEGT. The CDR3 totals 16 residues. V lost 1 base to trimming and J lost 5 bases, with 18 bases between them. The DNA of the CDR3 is TGTGCCAGCAGTGAAGGGGGGACCGGGACTCTCGACGAGCAGTACTTC. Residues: CASSEGGTGTLDEQYF.

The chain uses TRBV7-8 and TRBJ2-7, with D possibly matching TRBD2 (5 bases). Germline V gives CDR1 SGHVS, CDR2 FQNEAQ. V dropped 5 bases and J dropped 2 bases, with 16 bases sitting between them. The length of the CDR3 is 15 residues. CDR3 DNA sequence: TGTGCCAGCAGCCCTAGCAGGCAGTCTGCCTACGAGCAGTACTTC. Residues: CASSPSRQSAYEQYF.

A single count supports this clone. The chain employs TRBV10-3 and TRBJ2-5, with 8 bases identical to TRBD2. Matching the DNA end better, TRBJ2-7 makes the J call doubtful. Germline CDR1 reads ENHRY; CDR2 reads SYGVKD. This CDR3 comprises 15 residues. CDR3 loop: CAISDPLAGHYEQYF. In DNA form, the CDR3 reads TGTGCCATCAGTGACCCGCTAGCGGGCCACTACGAGCAGTACTTC.

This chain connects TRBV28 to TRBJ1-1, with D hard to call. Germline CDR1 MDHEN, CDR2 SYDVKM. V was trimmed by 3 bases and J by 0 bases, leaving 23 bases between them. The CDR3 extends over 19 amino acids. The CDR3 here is CASSFPLSRPGGLNTEAFF. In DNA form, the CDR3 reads TGTGCCAGCAGTTTTCCCCTTAGCAGACCCGGAGGCTTGAACACTGAAGCTTTCTTT.

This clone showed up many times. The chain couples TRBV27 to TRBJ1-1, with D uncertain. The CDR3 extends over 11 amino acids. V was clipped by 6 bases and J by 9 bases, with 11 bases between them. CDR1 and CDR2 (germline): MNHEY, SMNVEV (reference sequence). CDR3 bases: TGTGCCAGCAGCCGCGGGATGCAAGCTTTCTTT. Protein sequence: CASSRGMQAFF.

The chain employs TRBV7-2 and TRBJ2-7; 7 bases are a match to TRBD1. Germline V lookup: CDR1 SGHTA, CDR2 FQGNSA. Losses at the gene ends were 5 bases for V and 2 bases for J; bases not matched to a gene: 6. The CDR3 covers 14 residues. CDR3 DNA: TGTGCCAGCAGCCCGCGACAGGGTGCCTACGAGCAGTACTTC. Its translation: CASSPRQGAYEQYF.

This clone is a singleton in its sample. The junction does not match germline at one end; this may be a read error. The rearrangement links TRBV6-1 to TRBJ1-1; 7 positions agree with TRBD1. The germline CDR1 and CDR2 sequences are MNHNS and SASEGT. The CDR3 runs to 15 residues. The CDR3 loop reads CASSDGKGGASEAFF. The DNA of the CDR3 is TGTGCCAGCAGTGATGGGAAAGGGGGCGCGTCTGAGGCTTTCTTT.

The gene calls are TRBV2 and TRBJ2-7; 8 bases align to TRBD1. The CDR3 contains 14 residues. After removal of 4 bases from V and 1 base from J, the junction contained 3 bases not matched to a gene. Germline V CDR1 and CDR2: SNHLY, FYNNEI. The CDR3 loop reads CASSVQGVSYEQYF. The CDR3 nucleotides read TGTGCCAGCAGTGTACAGGGGGTTTCCTACGAGCAGTACTTC.

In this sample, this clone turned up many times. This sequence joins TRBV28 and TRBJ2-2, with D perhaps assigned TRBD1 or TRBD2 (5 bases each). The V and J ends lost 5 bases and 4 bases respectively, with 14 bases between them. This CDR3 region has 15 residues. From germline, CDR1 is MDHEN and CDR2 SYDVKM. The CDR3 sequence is CASSPRTDSTGELFF. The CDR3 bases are TGTGCCAGCAGTCCCCGGACTGACAGCACCGGGGAGCTGTTTTTT.

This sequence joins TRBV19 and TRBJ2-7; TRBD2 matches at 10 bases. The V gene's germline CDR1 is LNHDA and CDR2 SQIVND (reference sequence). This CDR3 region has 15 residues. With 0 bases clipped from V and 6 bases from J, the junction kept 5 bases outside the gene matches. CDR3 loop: CASSIEASGSGEQYF. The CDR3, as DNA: TGTGCCAGTAGTATAGAAGCTAGCGGGAGCGGCGAGCAGTACTTC. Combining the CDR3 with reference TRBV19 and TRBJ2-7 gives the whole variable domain DGGITQSPKYLFRKEGQNVTLSCEQNLNHDAMYWYRQDPGQGLRLIYYSQIVNDFQKGDIAEGYSVSREKKESFPLTVTSAQKNPTAFYLCASSIEASGSGEQYFGPGTRLTVT.

CDR3 DNA: TGTGCCAGCAGCTTACGCAGGGACTCCTACGAGCAGTACTTC. This sequence encodes CASSLRRDSYEQYF. This chain uses TRBV7-7 with TRBJ2-7; maybe TRBD1 (5 bases). V was cut by 2 bases and J by 0 bases, with 8 bases left in between. Germline loops: CDR1 SSHAT, CDR2 FNYEAQ (reference sequence). This CDR3 spans 14 amino acids.

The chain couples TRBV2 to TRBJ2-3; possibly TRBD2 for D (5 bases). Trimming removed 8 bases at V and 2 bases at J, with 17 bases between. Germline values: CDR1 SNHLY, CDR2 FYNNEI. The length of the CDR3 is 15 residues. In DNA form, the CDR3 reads TGTGCCAGCGTTTTTGAGCGGCCAGTCACAGATACGCAGTATTTT. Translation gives CASVFERPVTDTQYF.

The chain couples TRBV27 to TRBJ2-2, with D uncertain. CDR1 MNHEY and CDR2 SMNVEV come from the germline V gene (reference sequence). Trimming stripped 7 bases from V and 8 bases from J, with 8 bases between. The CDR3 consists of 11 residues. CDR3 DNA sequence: TGTGCCAGCAAAAGTGATGGGGAGCTGTTTTTT. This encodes CASKSDGELFF.

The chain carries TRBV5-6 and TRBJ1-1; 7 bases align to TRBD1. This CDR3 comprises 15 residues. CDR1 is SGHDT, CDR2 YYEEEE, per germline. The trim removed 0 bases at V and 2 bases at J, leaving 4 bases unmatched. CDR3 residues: CASSLDTGVNTEAFF. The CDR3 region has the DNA TGTGCCAGCAGCTTGGATACAGGGGTTAACACTGAAGCTTTCTTT.

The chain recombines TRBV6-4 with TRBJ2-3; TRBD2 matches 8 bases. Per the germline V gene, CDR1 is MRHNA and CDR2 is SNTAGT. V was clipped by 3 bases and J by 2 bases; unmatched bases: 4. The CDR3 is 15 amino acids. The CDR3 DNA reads TGTGCCAGCAGTGAAGTAGCGGGAACCACAGATACGCAGTATTTT. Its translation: CASSEVAGTTDTQYF.

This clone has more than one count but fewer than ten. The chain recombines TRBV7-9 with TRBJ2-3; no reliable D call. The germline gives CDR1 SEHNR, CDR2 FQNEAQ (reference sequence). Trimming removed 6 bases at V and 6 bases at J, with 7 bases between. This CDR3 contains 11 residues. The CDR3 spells CASRLMDTQYF. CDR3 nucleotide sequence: TGTGCCAGCAGACTCATGGATACGCAGTATTTT. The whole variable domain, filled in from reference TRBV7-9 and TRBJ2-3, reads DTGVSQNPRHKITKRGQNVTFRCDPISEHNRLYWYRQTLGQGPEFLTYFQNEAQLEKSRLLSDRFSAERPKGSFSTLEIQRTEQGDSAMYLCASRLMDTQYFGPGTRLTVL.

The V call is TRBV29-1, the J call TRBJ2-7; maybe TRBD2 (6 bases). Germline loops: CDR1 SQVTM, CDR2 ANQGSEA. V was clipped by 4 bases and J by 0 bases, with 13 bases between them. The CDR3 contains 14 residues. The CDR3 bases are TGCAGCGTTGTAAGCTCTAGCGTCTCCTACGAGCAGTACTTC. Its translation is CSVVSSSVSYEQYF.

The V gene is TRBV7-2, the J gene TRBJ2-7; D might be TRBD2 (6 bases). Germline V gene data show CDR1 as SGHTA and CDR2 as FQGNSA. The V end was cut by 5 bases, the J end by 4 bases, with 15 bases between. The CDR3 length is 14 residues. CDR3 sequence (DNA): TGTGCCAGCAGCCAGGGCGGGGTACGATACGAGCAGTACTTC. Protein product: CASSQGGVRYEQYF.

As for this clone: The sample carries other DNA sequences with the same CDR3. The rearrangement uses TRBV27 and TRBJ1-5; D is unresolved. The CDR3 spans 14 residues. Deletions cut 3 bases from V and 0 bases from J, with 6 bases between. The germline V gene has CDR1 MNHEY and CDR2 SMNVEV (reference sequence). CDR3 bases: TGTGCCAGCAGTTTGGGTTATAGCAATCAGCCCCAGCATTTT. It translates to CASSLGYSNQPQHF.

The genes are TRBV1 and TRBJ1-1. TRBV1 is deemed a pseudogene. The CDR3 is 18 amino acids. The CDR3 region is CTSSQEARVPGVNTEAFF. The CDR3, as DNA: TGCACCAGCAGCCAAGAAGCTAGGGTCCCGGGGGTGAACACTGAAGCTTTCTTT.